A selection of T cell receptor beta chains follows, all from one sample in a study of CD4 T cells in relation to SARS-CoV-2 and coronaviruses. Sequencing was performed with immunoSEQ multiplex PCR; in TCRdb, only in-frame clones are kept and a portion is missing. The table lists some 40,000 clones, over 75% of them singletons. Sequenced: memory CD4+ T cells from PBMCs. These receptors all stem from an adult with COVID-19. CDR3s include the opening cysteine and the closing phenylalanine or tryptophan. A D gene is named only where the DNA matches it firmly. A row's size may be missing; if present it is once, few, many or a size class.

TRBV15	-	TRBJ2-1	TRBD2	CATLNGGTSGLVEQFF	TGTGCCACCCTCAACGGGGGGACTAGCGGGCTCGTTGAGCAGTTCTTC
TRBV2	-	TRBJ2-4	TRBD2	CASMTSGLRMAKNIQYF	TGTGCCAGCATGACTAGCGGCCTACGCATGGCCAAAAACATTCAGTACTTC
TRBV7-9	-	TRBJ2-5	TRBD1	CASTPGQGAQETQYF	TGTGCCAGCACGCCGGGACAGGGGGCCCAAGAGACCCAGTACTTC
TRBV24-1	-	TRBJ1-2	TRBD1	CATSDAGTGAYGYTF	TGTGCCACCAGTGATGCCGGGACAGGGGCCTATGGCTACACCTTC
TRBV5-1	-	TRBJ2-5	-	CASSPGPQETQYF	TGCGCCAGCAGCCCAGGACCTCAAGAGACCCAGTACTTC
TRBV7-9	-	TRBJ1-1	-	CASSLNYGNTEAFF	TGTGCCAGCAGCTTAAATTACGGGAACACTGAAGCTTTCTTT
TRBV5-6	-	TRBJ1-3	-	CASSRRLRGRHTIYF	TGTGCCAGCAGCCGACGTCTCCGGGGCCGCCACACCATATATTTT
TRBV7-6	-	TRBJ2-1	-	CASSFIPGSSKNEQFF	TGTGCCAGCAGCTTTATTCCCGGGTCCTCCAAAAATGAGCAGTTCTTC
TRBV18	-	TRBJ2-5	-	CASSPQGSNQETQYF	TGTGCCAGCTCACCACAGGGATCTAACCAGGAGACCCAGTACTTC
TRBV10-1	-	TRBJ2-1	TRBD2	CASGRLPNEQFF	TGCGCTAGCGGGAGACTCCCGAATGAGCAGTTCTTC
TRBV2	-	TRBJ1-3	-	CASSEGYGNTIYF	TGTGCCAGCAGTGAAGGGTATGGAAACACCATATATTTT
TRBV19	once	TRBJ2-5	TRBD2	CASNNKGLAGGGETQYF	TGTGCCAGTAACAATAAGGGGCTAGCGGGAGGAGGGGAGACCCAGTACTTC
TRBV3-1/TRBV3-2	few	TRBJ2-1	TRBD1	CASSPTGTGSYNEQFF	TGTGCCAGCAGCCCGACCGGGACAGGGTCCTACAATGAGCAGTTCTTC
TRBV13	-	TRBJ2-7	TRBD2	CASSLGTSGSYEQYF	TGTGCCAGCAGCTTAGGGACTAGCGGGAGTTACGAGCAGTACTTC
TRBV1	-	TRBJ1-5	-	CTSSRTGRGNQPQHF	TGCACCAGCAGCCGGACGGGCAGGGGCAATCAGCCCCAGCATTTT
TRBV2	-	TRBJ2-1	-	CASSESQGAYNEQFF	TGTGCCAGCAGTGAAAGTCAGGGAGCCTACAATGAGCAGTTCTTC
TRBV20-1	-	TRBJ2-4	-	CSAGDVAKNIQYF	TGCAGTGCTGGTGATGTAGCCAAAAACATTCAGTACTTC
TRBV30	-	TRBJ1-1	TRBD1	CAWSRDRGGSLNTEAFF	TGTGCCTGGAGTCGAGACAGGGGAGGGTCCTTGAACACTGAAGCTTTCTTT
TRBV5-4	few	TRBJ2-2	TRBD2	CASSSGTSGYNTGELFF	TGTGCCAGCAGCTCTGGGACTAGCGGTTATAACACCGGGGAGCTGTTTTTT
TRBV5-1	once	TRBJ2-2	-	CASSLDPTAPNTGELFF	TGCGCCAGCAGCTTGGACCCGACGGCTCCAAACACCGGGGAGCTGTTTTTT
TRBV24-1	-	TRBJ2-5	TRBD2	CATSDWLAGVETQYF	TGTGCCACCAGTGACTGGCTAGCGGGAGTAGAGACCCAGTACTTC
TRBV7-3	few	TRBJ2-2	-	CASSSGPSTGELFF	TGTGCCAGCAGTTCCGGGCCATCCACCGGGGAGCTGTTTTTT
TRBV5-1	-	TRBJ2-5	TRBD2	CASSLGLAGGSETQYF	TGCGCCAGCAGCTTGGGACTAGCGGGAGGGTCAGAGACCCAGTACTTC
TRBV24-1	-	TRBJ1-3	-	CATSAPDYTIYF	TGTGCCACCAGCGCCCCTGATTACACCATATATTTT
TRBV29-1	-	TRBJ2-7	-	CSVGRGRRPSYEQYF	TGCAGCGTTGGTCGGGGGAGGCGCCCTTCCTACGAGCAGTACTTC
TRBV7-2	-	TRBJ2-3	-	CASSLGLASDTQYF	TGTGCCAGCAGCTTAGGTCTAGCCTCAGATACGCAGTATTTT
TRBV5-1	-	TRBJ1-2	-	CASSLSGGNYGYTF	TGCGCCAGCAGCTTGTCCGGGGGGAACTATGGCTACACCTTC